The 6 T cell receptor beta chains presented below share a single source sample, sequenced in a study of T-cell reconstitution after alpha-beta-depleted transplantation in children. Molecular barcoding with unique molecular identifiers was used for the TCRbeta library. TCRdb independently ran MiXCR on the PCR reads; one entry per CDR3 protein. Of 700,000 to 850,000 distinct CDR3 sequences in the sample, about 16% are singletons; the top ten hold about 5%. The source material was PBMCs, mostly from graft donor cells, sampled 360 days after TCRalphabeta/CD19-depleted stem cell transplant. The source of these receptors is a male patient under 18 who had a stem cell transplant for acute lymphoblastic leukemia, so the T cells may come from the graft donor.

This clonotype was picked up a small number of times. The J gene is TRBJ2-3, the V gene TRBV24-1; D gene ambiguous. Trimming took 3 bases from V and 2 from J, leaving 8 bases between them. The CDR3 loop spans 14 amino acids. Germline V gene data show CDR1 as KGHDR and CDR2 as SFDVKD. The CDR3 sequence: CATSDNGDTDTQYF. CDR3 bases: TGTGCCACCAGTGATAACGGAGACACAGATACGCAGTATTTT.

The chain uses TRBV3-1 and TRBJ1-3, with D perhaps TRBD1 (6 bases). This CDR3 spans 16 amino acids. Germline V lookup: CDR1 LGHDT, CDR2 YNNKEL (reference sequence). V lost 1 base and J 3 bases, leaving 13 bases between the germline ends. In nucleotides, the CDR3 is TGTGCCAGCAGCCAAGTTGGGGGGGCCGGTGGAAACACCATATATTTT. Its translation is CASSQVGGAGGNTIYF.

This clonotype turned up a few times. The rearrangement joins TRBV5-1 to TRBJ2-1; 7 bases map to TRBD2. CDR3 length equals 15 residues. Germline CDR1 reads SGHRS; CDR2 reads YFSETQ. V was pared by 3 bases and J by 7 bases, with 10 bases of the junction left unmatched. The CDR3: CASSWTRNTMNEQFF. CDR3 nucleotide sequence: TGCGCCAGCAGCTGGACTAGGAATACGATGAATGAGCAGTTCTTC.

This chain uses TRBV5-1 with TRBJ2-6, with 8 bases identical to TRBD2. The CDR3 has 17 residues. With V trimmed by 4 bases and J by 0 bases, 6 bases remained unmatched. Germline CDR1 SGHRS, CDR2 YFSETQ. In DNA, the CDR3 is TGCGCCAGCAGCACTAGCGGTGGGGTCTCTGGGGCCAACGTCCTGACTTTC. Protein sequence: CASSTSGGVSGANVLTF.

This sequence joins TRBV6-1 and TRBJ2-5, with 10 bases lining up with TRBD2. After removal of 5 bases from V and 9 bases from J, the junction contained 18 bases not matched to a gene. CDR1 and CDR2 from the germline V gene are MNHNS and SASEGT. The CDR3 totals 17 residues. CDR3 protein: CASSRGLAEPGWVSQYF. DNA of the CDR3: TGTGCCAGCAGTCGTGGACTAGCGGAACCTGGATGGGTATCCCAGTACTTC.

This sequence joins TRBV4-1 and TRBJ2-1; 8 nucleotides match TRBD1. Unmatched junction bases numbered 13, after V lost 1 base and J lost 5 bases. The germline V gene has CDR1 MGHRA and CDR2 YSYEKL. The CDR3 consists of 18 residues. The CDR3 region is CASSQVVPLGTGNNEQFF. The CDR3 DNA follows: TGCGCCAGCAGCCAAGTCGTCCCCCTTGGGACAGGAAACAATGAGCAGTTCTTC.